Listed below are T cell receptor beta chains from one sample, sequenced in a study of response to subunit inactivated influenza vaccine. TCRdb reprocessed the RT-PCR reads with MiXCR, giving one entry per CDR3 protein. This sample yields roughly 500,000 distinct CDR3 sequences, of which approximately 15% are seen a single time; over 2.5% belongs to the top ten. This sample comprised CD4+ T cells sorted from PBMCs, obtained around 25 months after vaccination. All receptors come from a man in his fifties or sixties who received an inactivated influenza vaccine. The CDR3 runs from the conserved cysteine through the conserved F or W. Fields, in order: J gene, clone size, V gene, D gene, CDR3 DNA, CDR3 protein. A D gene is named only where the DNA matches it firmly. Clone sizes are given selectively: once, few, many, or a class where the clone is expanded.

j_call: TRBJ2-5
clone_size: few
v_call: TRBV20-1
d_call: TRBD2
cdr3_nt: TGCAGTGCTAGAAAGCGGGGGCTAGCGCAAGAGACCCAGTACTTC
cdr3_aa: CSARKRGLAQETQYF

j_call: TRBJ1-1
clone_size: NA
v_call: TRBV12-3/TRBV12-4
d_call: NA
cdr3_nt: TGTGCCAGCAGTTTAGGCCCATACACTGAAGCTTTCTTT
cdr3_aa: CASSLGPYTEAFF

j_call: TRBJ2-7
clone_size: NA
v_call: TRBV6-2/TRBV6-3
d_call: TRBD2
cdr3_nt: TGTGCCAGCAGTTACGGGGCTAGCGGGAGCAACGAGCAGTACTTC
cdr3_aa: CASSYGASGSNEQYF

j_call: TRBJ2-1
clone_size: NA
v_call: TRBV5-1
d_call: TRBD2
cdr3_nt: TGCGCCAGCAGCTTAACTAGCGGGGGATCTACGGATGAGCAGTTCTTC
cdr3_aa: CASSLTSGGSTDEQFF

j_call: TRBJ2-3
clone_size: NA
v_call: TRBV28
d_call: NA
cdr3_nt: TGTGCCAGCAGTTTACCGGCCCTGGGAGATACGCAGTATTTT
cdr3_aa: CASSLPALGDTQYF

j_call: TRBJ2-2
clone_size: NA
v_call: TRBV14
d_call: TRBD1
cdr3_nt: TGTGCCAGCAGACGGACAGGGTTTACCGGGGAGCTGTTTTTT
cdr3_aa: CASRRTGFTGELFF

j_call: TRBJ2-5
clone_size: NA
v_call: TRBV20-1
d_call: TRBD1
cdr3_nt: TGCAGTGCTACCCGACAGGGCCTGAAAGAGACCCAGTACTTC
cdr3_aa: CSATRQGLKETQYF

j_call: TRBJ2-2
clone_size: few
v_call: TRBV5-1
d_call: TRBD2
cdr3_nt: TGCGCCAGCAGCGGAAGGACTAGTAACGCCGGGGAGCTGTTTTTT
cdr3_aa: CASSGRTSNAGELFF

j_call: TRBJ1-4
clone_size: many
v_call: TRBV7-2
d_call: TRBD1
cdr3_nt: TGTGCCAGCAGCCCGACAGGGATTGGCGAAAAACTGTTTTTT
cdr3_aa: CASSPTGIGEKLFF

j_call: TRBJ1-4
clone_size: few
v_call: TRBV20-1
d_call: TRBD1
cdr3_nt: TGCAGTGCGCAGACCGGGACAGACAATGAAAAACTGTTTTTT
cdr3_aa: CSAQTGTDNEKLFF

j_call: TRBJ1-6
clone_size: NA
v_call: TRBV2
d_call: NA
cdr3_nt: TGTGCCAGCATGTCCGGGGTAAATTCACCCCTCCACTTT
cdr3_aa: CASMSGVNSPLHF

j_call: TRBJ2-3
clone_size: few
v_call: TRBV7-8
d_call: TRBD1
cdr3_nt: TGTGCCAGCAGCTTATGGGACAGGGAAACCACAGATACGCAGTATTTT
cdr3_aa: CASSLWDRETTDTQYF

j_call: TRBJ1-5
clone_size: many
v_call: TRBV2
d_call: NA
cdr3_nt: TGTGCCAGCAGAACGGTACAGGGAAACAATCAGCCCCAGCATTTT
cdr3_aa: CASRTVQGNNQPQHF

j_call: TRBJ2-2
clone_size: NA
v_call: TRBV12-3/TRBV12-4
d_call: NA
cdr3_nt: TGTGCCAGCAGTTTTCATGCCGGGGAGCTGTTTTTT
cdr3_aa: CASSFHAGELFF

j_call: TRBJ2-5
clone_size: NA
v_call: TRBV7-2
d_call: NA
cdr3_nt: TGTGCCAGCAGAAAAACAGGGCTGGGTCGAGAGACCCAGTACTTC
cdr3_aa: CASRKTGLGRETQYF

j_call: TRBJ2-1
clone_size: NA
v_call: TRBV3-1
d_call: NA
cdr3_nt: TGTGCCAGCAGCCCCGGCGTGGGGGCGGTCTCCTACAATGAGCAGTTCTTC
cdr3_aa: CASSPGVGAVSYNEQFF

j_call: TRBJ2-3
clone_size: NA
v_call: TRBV5-4
d_call: TRBD2
cdr3_nt: TGTGCCAGCAGCTTGGGACTAGCGGGGGCGCCAGATACGCAGTATTTT
cdr3_aa: CASSLGLAGAPDTQYF

j_call: TRBJ2-1
clone_size: many
v_call: TRBV24-1
d_call: TRBD2
cdr3_nt: TGTGCCACCAGTGGGCTGGAGCGGGGACAGTTCTTC
cdr3_aa: CATSGLERGQFF

j_call: TRBJ2-5
clone_size: NA
v_call: TRBV3-1
d_call: NA
cdr3_nt: TGTGCCAGCAGCCAACTCACGGATGGCCCCCAGTACTTC
cdr3_aa: CASSQLTDGPQYF

j_call: TRBJ2-7
clone_size: NA
v_call: TRBV6-1
d_call: NA
cdr3_nt: TGTGCCAGCAGCAGCGCGAGGAGCTCCTACGAGCAGTACTTC
cdr3_aa: CASSSARSSYEQYF

j_call: TRBJ1-5
clone_size: many
v_call: TRBV20-1
d_call: NA
cdr3_nt: TGCAGTGCTAGAGCCCTGCTAGAAGGTAGCAATCAGCCCCAGCATTTT
cdr3_aa: CSARALLEGSNQPQHF